This T cell receptor (beta chain) was captured in a study of identical twins (TCRdb year 2016). For the wider study: To test whether fetal clonotypes persist, the study used deep sequencing on TCR alpha and beta repertoires from monozygotic twins, unrelated adults of various ages, and cord blood. To rule out contamination, replicate twin experiments were performed at different times with different library preparation protocols.

Points the paper makes about the study in general: Zero-insertion analyses could be partly confounded by invariant T cells such as MAIT and iNKT, although diverse VJ usage argued against such confounding for most clonotypes. Because the same donors could not be followed over many years, the conclusions relied on cross-sectional statistical analysis. In monozygotic twins, recombination models systematically underestimated out-of-frame TCR alpha sharing, but the models matched the sharing seen between unrelated individuals. The excess sharing between twins in beta out-of-frame sequences was weaker because fewer shared sequences reduced the signal-to-noise ratio. Abundant cord blood beta clonotypes had fewer insertions, young adult naive repertoires showed a similar but weaker trend, and memory repertoires showed no such trend. Out-of-frame TCR alpha sequences shared between twins showed an excess of low generation-probability sequences compared with coincidental sharing between unrelated individuals.

Receptors were amplified or captured by 5' RACE. The run used an Illumina HiSeq 2000. A universal primer binding site was introduced by template switching, and a unique molecular identifier was present in the final cDNA, enabling accurate counting of TCR cDNA molecules. Specific primers in the conserved constant-segment region were used to synthesize first-strand cDNA for the TCR alpha and beta chains. To control for contamination, every cDNA library carried two barcodes: a SMART-Mk sample barcode plus Illumina barcodes. TruSeq adapter sequences, together with Illumina sample barcodes, were added in two successive PCR steps. The TCR alpha and beta cDNA libraries were sequenced on the Illumina HiSeq platform using custom primers. On the authors' methods: MiGEC was used to process raw reads and extract unique molecular identifiers, and MiXCR was used to find CDR3 positions. For each individual, recombination models were inferred using an EM algorithm with the repgenHMM and IGoR tools. The tcR package in R was used for shared clonotype analysis, with sharing normalized by the product of cloneset sizes. To study raw recombination free of thymic and clonal selection effects, out-of-frame nonproductive sequences were analyzed. TCRdb redid the processing of the public reads, applying fastp at Q25 and MiXCR, and retained in-frame beta chains. One record per CDR3 amino acid sequence lists the most common genes and DNA. The authors' filters were not applied to this entry. This sample lists fewer than 250,000 distinct CDR3 sequences; roughly a tenth were detected once. In total, the top ten clones hold over 4.5% of the sample.

All donors were healthy Caucasians. Miltenyi CD45RO+ enrichment and human naive T-cell isolation kits were used to isolate memory (CD45RO+) and naive T cells from PBMC. Looking up the germline V gene (reference sequence) yields CDR1 LNHNV and CDR2 YYDKDF. V sheds 8 bases and J sheds 4 bases, leaving 18 bases between their ends. The CDR3 contains 15 residues, cysteine and phenylalanine counted. The sequence is cut down to CDR3 DNA, 45 bases in frame from base 1. This clonotype came up many times. It lacks a known antigen. No qualities accompany the bases; no much larger clone lies one base away. This sequence uses TRBV15 and TRBJ2-1, with a tentative D gene TRBD2 over 5 matching bases. The sample was memory (CD45RO+) T cells sorted from blood. Interpreted using the paper, the cell subset or site label stands for: CD45RO+ enriched T cells. The origin of this receptor is a woman aged 18 to 35 in good health. The nucleotide sequence reads as follows: TGTGCCACCCTGGCGTCCGGGATGGGTTACAATGAGCAGTTCTTC. Translated, this gives CATLASGMGYNEQFF.